This record concerns one TCR beta chain sequence. What it binds is unknown. This PCR relied on a set of 60 Vbeta primers and 13 Jbeta primers. The protocol was immunoSEQ multiplex PCR, while the TCRdb copy is restricted to in-frame clones and leaves out a portion. The data contain some 210,000 clones, about three quarters of them seen just once; the ten biggest clones take up over 2%. The CDR3 sequence is 15 residues long. V dropped 0 bases and J dropped 10 bases, with 19 bases sitting between them. Looked up from germline, CDR1 is SGHRS and CDR2 is YFSETQ. The sample belongs to a study of cytomegalovirus exposure and HLA in healthy donors. Study-wide findings and caveats: The authors listed around 150 TCR beta chains as cytomegalovirus-associated. In a later analysis, HLA-associated TCR beta chains were more clonally expanded than equally common others. Common viral pathogens seemed, in a later analysis, to connect with several of the most significant clusters. Later findings reportedly placed an Asian-associated ancestry cluster below the roughly 690-donor mean for N-insertions.

The sequence derives from a woman in her 30s in good health and CMV-seropositive. Material: PBMCs. This chain joins TRBV5-1 and TRBJ1-1; D ambiguous. CDR3 amino acids: CASSLVGQDAEGAFF. In DNA, the CDR3 is TGCGCCAGCAGCTTGGTAGGGCAGGACGCAGAGGGAGCTTTCTTT.